The clone carrying this TCR beta chain was seen many times. The antigen remains unidentified. The data belong to a study of response to subunit inactivated influenza vaccine. General observations from the study: That few new T cells are recruited by each seasonal influenza vaccination was the authors' suggestion.

TCRdb itself ran the RT-PCR reads through MiXCR, one entry per CDR3 protein. Altogether roughly 650,000 distinct CDR3 sequences are present, around 14% being singletons, with the ten largest covering 9.5% to 13%. V was pared by 4 bases and J by 0 bases, with 7 bases between. CDR3 length: 13 residues. The receptor was isolated from a man between 50 and 59 years old who received an inactivated influenza vaccine. Material: PBMCs from blood, obtained 12 days after vaccination. The rearrangement joins TRBV12-3 or TRBV12-4 to TRBJ2-7; D call uncertain. The CDR3: CASSSYSSYEQYF. CDR3 coding DNA: TGTGCCAGCAGTTCCTATAGCTCCTACGAGCAGTACTTC.